The 26 T cell receptor beta chains listed next were all sequenced from one sample in a study of a mutant IDH1 vaccine in newly diagnosed glioma. Profiling relied on immunoSEQ multiplex PCR, and the TCRdb table lists in-frame clones only, not all of them. The data contain some 60,000 clones, 75% to 90% of them singletons. These receptors' antigens are unknown. The time point here: week 11, during vaccination. Doses consisted of 300 ug of mutant IDH1 20-mer peptide each, paired with topical imiquimod. Sample: PBMCs, taken from a glioma patient whose treatment included an IDH1 peptide vaccine. The receptors shown here come from a man between 45 and 60 years old with glioma.

The chain carries TRBV7-9 and TRBJ2-1, with 8 bases identical to TRBD2. Trimming removed 4 bases from V and 10 bases from J; junction bases left unmatched: 3. Germline CDR1 is SEHNR and CDR2 is FQNEAQ (reference sequence). This CDR3 has 12 residues. CDR3: CASSSLAGEQFF. Here the CDR3 DNA reads TGTGCCAGCAGCTCCCTAGCGGGCGAGCAGTTCTTC.

This chain connects TRBV6-5 to TRBJ1-3; D unclear. The CDR3 consists of 13 residues. The germline gives CDR1 MNHEY, CDR2 SVGAGI. Between the trimmed V and J ends, which lost 6 bases and 6 bases, there was a span of 12 bases. CDR3 loop: CASRRSEANTIYF. In DNA form, the CDR3 reads TGTGCCAGCAGAAGATCGGAGGCAAACACCATATATTTT.

The V gene is TRBV4-1, the J gene TRBJ2-5; TRBD2 matches 10 bases. V lost 3 bases, J lost 5 bases, and 0 bases stayed unmatched. The length of the CDR3 is 13 residues. Germline-derived CDR1 and CDR2 are MGHRA and YSYEKL. The CDR3 region has the DNA TGCGCCAGCAGCCAGACTAGCGGGGAGACCCAGTACTTC. It specifies CASSQTSGETQYF.

The chain uses TRBV5-1 and TRBJ2-1; 12 bases align to TRBD2. V dropped 5 bases and J dropped 6; count of bases not matched to a gene: 6. CDR1 and CDR2 (germline): SGHRS, YFSETQ. The CDR3 runs to 15 residues. CDR3 residues: CASRDGLAGLNEQFF. The CDR3 DNA sequence: TGCGCCAGCAGGGACGGACTAGCGGGACTCAATGAGCAGTTCTTC.

The V and J genes are TRBV5-1 and TRBJ2-7; 7 bases match TRBD2. Trimming took 0 bases from V and 0 from J; bases not matched to a gene: 15. Germline CDR1 is SGHRS and CDR2 is YFSETQ. This CDR3 has 19 residues. The CDR3 coding sequence is TGCGCCAGCAGCTTGGCCCCCGGGGGGACCTTTCGGAGCTCCTACGAGCAGTACTTC. Amino acid sequence: CASSLAPGGTFRSSYEQYF.

The chain recombines TRBV7-2 with TRBJ2-2, with TRBD2 identical over 7 bases. V shed 4 bases, J shed 1 base, and the junction held 6 bases outside the gene matches. This CDR3 has 16 residues. The germline gives CDR1 SGHTA, CDR2 FQGNSA. The CDR3 coding sequence is TGTGCCAGCAGCTCCCGACTAGCTGGGAACACCGGGGAGCTGTTTTTT. Protein: CASSSRLAGNTGELFF.

As DNA, the CDR3 is TGTGCCTCCGGGCCGGTACACACTGAAGCTTTCTTT. Its translation: CASGPVHTEAFF. The chain links TRBV30 to TRBJ1-1; D unresolved. This CDR3 has 12 amino acids. Germline CDR1 and CDR2: GTSNPN and SVGIG (reference sequence). V dropped 7 bases and J dropped 3 bases, with 12 bases sitting between them.

The rearrangement links TRBV7-9 to TRBJ1-1; D uncertain. V was trimmed by 8 bases and J by 0 bases, leaving 13 bases between them. CDR1 and CDR2 (germline): SEHNR, FQNEAQ (reference sequence). The CDR3 is 14 residues long. As DNA, the CDR3 is TGTGCCAGCGGGCCCGTCCAGATGAACACTGAAGCTTTCTTT. Amino acids: CASGPVQMNTEAFF.

J is TRBJ1-2 and V is TRBV23-1; a weak D match, TRBD1 (5 bases). Being an ORF, TRBV23-1 has a function that is uncertain. The CDR3 consists of 16 residues. Trimming left V 8 bases short and J 0 bases short, with 19 bases between. This CDR3 reads CASRLQPQETNYGYTF. Written as DNA, the CDR3 is TGCGCCAGCCGGCTGCAACCACAGGAAACTAACTATGGCTACACCTTC.

This clone has a single count. The chain uses TRBV7-9 and TRBJ2-7, with D possibly TRBD2 on 6 matching bases. CDR3 length: 15 amino acids. CDR1 is SEHNR and CDR2 is FQNEAQ in the germline V gene (reference sequence). V was pared by 0 bases and J by 4 bases, with 13 bases between. CDR3 sequence reads: CASSLAWAGGYEQYF. The CDR3 bases are TGTGCCAGCAGCTTAGCGTGGGCTGGGGGGTACGAGCAGTACTTC.

The CDR3 reads CASSPRTGRNTEAFF. CDR3 bases: TGTGCCAGCAGCCCCCGGACTGGCAGGAACACTGAAGCTTTCTTT. The gene calls are TRBV11-3 and TRBJ1-1; D is unresolved. Germline loops: CDR1 SGHNT, CDR2 YENEEA. V was pared by 5 bases and J by 1 base, with 14 bases between. CDR3 length equals 15 residues.

This chain links TRBV10-3 with TRBJ2-7, with 7 nucleotides matching TRBD2. The CDR3 is 12 residues long. The V segment lost 8 bases and the J segment 0 bases; nucleotides outside the gene matches: 1. Germline CDR1 reads ENHRY; CDR2 reads SYGVKD. CDR3: CAIGGDSYEQYF. Here the CDR3 DNA reads TGTGCCATCGGGGGGGACTCCTACGAGCAGTACTTC.

This clone has just a few counts. V usage is TRBV7-2 and J usage is TRBJ2-5; the match to TRBD2 covers 7 bases. This CDR3 region has 14 residues. After removal of 5 bases from V and 5 bases from J, the junction contained 8 bases not matched to a gene. Germline CDR1 SGHTA, CDR2 FQGNSA. CDR3: CASSRPGGGETQYF. The DNA of the CDR3 is TGTGCCAGCAGCCGCCCGGGGGGTGGGGAGACCCAGTACTTC.

The rearrangement uses TRBV5-1 and TRBJ2-1; D assignment may be TRBD1 or TRBD2 (5 bases each). V lost 4 bases to trimming and J lost 5 bases, with 13 bases between them. The CDR3 contains 14 residues. The germline gives CDR1 SGHRS, CDR2 YFSETQ. CDR3 amino acids: CASSQGGRDNEQFF. Here the CDR3 DNA reads TGCGCCAGCAGCCAGGGCGGGCGAGACAATGAGCAGTTCTTC.

The chain joins TRBV21-1 to TRBJ1-4; TRBD1 reflects the table's D call only, with no check against the DNA. TRBV21-1 constitutes a pseudogene. The CDR3 spans 9 residues. The CDR3 reads CASSGTRVF. The CDR3 DNA follows: TGTGCCAGCAGCGGGACACGTGTATTT.

Concerning this clone: Additional DNA sequences in this sample encode the identical CDR3. The chain carries TRBV5-1 and TRBJ1-2; no reliable D call. V was cut by 4 bases and J by 8 bases, with 12 bases left in between. The CDR3 totals 12 residues. Germline V gene sequence: CDR1 SGHRS, CDR2 YFSETQ. The CDR3: CASSPQGSGYTF. The DNA for the CDR3 is TGCGCCAGCAGCCCCCAAGGGTCGGGCTACACCTTC. The whole variable domain, filled in from reference TRBV5-1 and TRBJ1-2, reads KAGVTQTPRYLIKTRGQQVTLSCSPISGHRSVSWYQQTPGQGLQFLFEYFSETQRNKGNFPGRFSGRQFSNSRSEMNVSTLELGDSALYLCASSPQGSGYTFGSGTRLTVV.

This chain links TRBV10-3 with TRBJ1-1; D is ambiguous. Trimming stripped 0 bases from V and 4 bases from J, with 6 bases between. Germline lookup yields CDR1 ENHRY and CDR2 SYGVKD. The CDR3 is made up of 13 amino acids. CDR3 nucleotide sequence: TGTGCCATCAGTGAGTCCGGCGGCACTGAAGCTTTCTTT. Its translation: CAISESGGTEAFF.

This clone was detected a few times. The rearrangement joins TRBV6-5 to TRBJ1-5; D call uncertain. Germline V gene lookup returns CDR1 MNHEY and CDR2 SVGAGI. The CDR3 has 13 residues. Trimming pared 5 bases from V and 5 bases from J, leaving 10 bases between. The CDR3 reads CASSMDGYQPQHF. The CDR3 region has the DNA TGTGCCAGCAGTATGGACGGGTATCAGCCCCAGCATTTT.

The chain uses TRBV9 and TRBJ2-3, with 8 bases that match TRBD1. The CDR3 length is 15 residues. Germline CDR1 and CDR2: SGDLS and YYNGEE. V dropped 3 bases and J dropped 1; count of bases not matched to a gene: 4. Written as DNA, the CDR3 is TGTGCCAGCAGCGCACAACAGGGGGGCACAGATACGCAGTATTTT. As protein: CASSAQQGGTDTQYF.

This clone has only one observation. This chain connects TRBV11-2 to TRBJ2-7; no definite D call. CDR1 is SGHAT and CDR2 is FQNNGV in the germline V gene. V gave up 2 bases and J gave up 6 bases, with 8 bases separating them. CDR3 length: 12 amino acids. CDR3 in amino acids: CASSLIPPEQYF. CDR3 DNA sequence: TGTGCCAGCAGCTTAATCCCTCCCGAGCAGTACTTC.

This chain connects TRBV5-1 to TRBJ2-7; the D gene is possibly TRBD1 (6 bases). Trimming left V 3 bases short and J 2 bases short, with 15 bases between. Germline V gives CDR1 SGHRS, CDR2 YFSETQ. CDR3 length: 15 residues. The CDR3 here is CASSWGDRRAYEQYF. CDR3 sequence (DNA): TGCGCCAGCAGCTGGGGTGACAGGAGAGCCTACGAGCAGTACTTC.

This clone has only a few counts. This chain links TRBV9 with TRBJ2-2; D is unresolved. This CDR3 spans 12 amino acids. V was shortened by 1 base and J by 6 bases, with 4 bases between the two germline ends. Germline V gene data show CDR1 as SGDLS and CDR2 as YYNGEE. CDR3 bases: TGTGCCAGCAGCGTACTTCCCGGGGAGCTGTTTTTT. It yields the protein CASSVLPGELFF.

CDR3 sequence reads: CASTSGGGSRTDTQYF. CDR3 in DNA: TGCGCCAGCACCTCGGGGGGAGGGTCGCGCACAGATACGCAGTATTTT. The genes are TRBV5-1 and TRBJ2-3; TRBD2 matches at 7 bases. Germline values: CDR1 SGHRS, CDR2 YFSETQ. After removal of 6 bases from V and 1 base from J, the junction contained 11 bases not matched to a gene. The CDR3 has 16 residues.

The chain has TRBV30 and TRBJ1-3, with D perhaps TRBD1 (6 bases). The germline V gene encodes CDR1 GTSNPN and CDR2 SVGIG (reference sequence). Trimming stripped 3 bases from V and 2 bases from J, with 11 bases between. This CDR3 is built from 14 residues. Here the CDR3 reads CAWSVGGTGNTIYF. In DNA form, the CDR3 reads TGTGCCTGGAGCGTAGGGGGAACTGGAAACACCATATATTTT. The full variable domain, completed using reference TRBV30 and TRBJ1-3, is SQTIHQWPATLVQPVGSPLSLECTVEGTSNPNLYWYRQAAGRGLQLLFYSVGIGQISSEVPQNLSASRPQDRQFILSSKKLLLSDSGFYLCAWSVGGTGNTIYFGEGSWLTVV.

The chain employs TRBV10-3 and TRBJ1-1, with TRBD1 identical over 10 bases. The CDR3 covers 14 residues. Germline V gene lookup returns CDR1 ENHRY and CDR2 SYGVKD. With V trimmed by 3 bases and J by 4 bases, 2 bases remained unmatched. Written as DNA, the CDR3 is TGTGCCATCAGTGACCGGACAGGGGGCACTGAAGCTTTCTTT. Protein: CAISDRTGGTEAFF.

The CDR3 coding sequence is TGTGCCAGCAGTTCCCCAGGGGGCGCCAGCAATCAGCCCCAGCATTTT. Translating gives CASSSPGGASNQPQHF. The V gene is TRBV6-5, the J gene TRBJ1-5, with 8 bases aligning to TRBD1. Unmatched junction bases numbered 6, after V lost 4 bases and J lost 1 base. This CDR3 has 16 residues. CDR1 MNHEY and CDR2 SVGAGI come from the germline V gene.